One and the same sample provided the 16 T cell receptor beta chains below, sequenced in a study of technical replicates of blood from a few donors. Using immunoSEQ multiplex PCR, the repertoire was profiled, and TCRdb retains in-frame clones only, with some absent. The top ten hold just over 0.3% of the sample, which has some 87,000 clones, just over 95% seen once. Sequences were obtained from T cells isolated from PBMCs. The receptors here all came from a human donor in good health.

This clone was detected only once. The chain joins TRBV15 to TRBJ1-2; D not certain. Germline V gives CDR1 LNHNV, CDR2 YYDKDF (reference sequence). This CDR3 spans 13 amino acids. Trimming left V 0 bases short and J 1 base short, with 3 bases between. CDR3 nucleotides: TGTGCCACCAGCAGAGATATTAACTATGGCTACACCTTC. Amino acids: CATSRDINYGYTF.

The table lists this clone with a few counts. This CDR3 reads CASSVPGGIAFF. CDR3 nucleotides: TGTGCCAGCAGCGTACCTGGGGGCATCGCTTTCTTT. The chain employs TRBV9 and TRBJ1-1; weak D call: TRBD1 (6 bases). CDR1 and CDR2 (germline): SGDLS, YYNGEE. V lost 1 base and J lost 11, with 12 bases in between. The CDR3 consists of 12 residues. Using reference TRBV9 and TRBJ1-1 for the parts outside the CDR3, the full variable domain is DSGVTQTPKHLITATGQRVTLRCSPRSGDLSVYWYQQSLDQGLQFLIQYYNGEERAKGNILERFSAQQFPDLHSELNLSSLELGDSALYFCASSVPGGIAFFGQGTRLTVV.

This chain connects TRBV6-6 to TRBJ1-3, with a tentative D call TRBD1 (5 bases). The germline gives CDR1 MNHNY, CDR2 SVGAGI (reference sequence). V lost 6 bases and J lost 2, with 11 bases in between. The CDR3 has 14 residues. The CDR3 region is CASSLGGAGNTIYF. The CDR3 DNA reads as TGTGCCAGCAGCCTCGGGGGGGCTGGAAACACCATATATTTT.

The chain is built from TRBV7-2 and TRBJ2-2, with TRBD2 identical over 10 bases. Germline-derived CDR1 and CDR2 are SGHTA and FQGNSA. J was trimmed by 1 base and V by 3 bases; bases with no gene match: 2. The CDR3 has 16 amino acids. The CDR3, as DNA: TGTGCCAGCAGCTTTATAGCGGGAGGGAACACCGGGGAGCTGTTTTTT. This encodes CASSFIAGGNTGELFF.

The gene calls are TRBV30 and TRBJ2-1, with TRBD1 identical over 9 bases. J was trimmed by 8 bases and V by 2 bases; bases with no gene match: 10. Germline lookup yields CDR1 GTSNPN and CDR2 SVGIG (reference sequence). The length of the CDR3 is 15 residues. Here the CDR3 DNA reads TGTGCCTGGAGTTCCGGGACAGGGATCTTCCATGAGCAGTTCTTC. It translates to CAWSSGTGIFHEQFF.

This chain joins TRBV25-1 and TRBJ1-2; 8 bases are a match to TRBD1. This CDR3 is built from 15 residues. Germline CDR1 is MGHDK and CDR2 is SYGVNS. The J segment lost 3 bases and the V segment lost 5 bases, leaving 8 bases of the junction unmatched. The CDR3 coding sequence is TGTGCCAGCAGTCCCTACGGACAGGGAGACTATGGCTACACCTTC. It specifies CASSPYGQGDYGYTF.

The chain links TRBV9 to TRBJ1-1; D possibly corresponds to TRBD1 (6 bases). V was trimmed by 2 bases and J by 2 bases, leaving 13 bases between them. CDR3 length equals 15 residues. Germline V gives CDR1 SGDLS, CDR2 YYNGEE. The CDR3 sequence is CASSVVPDSNTEAFF. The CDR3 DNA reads TGTGCCAGCAGCGTTGTACCGGACAGCAACACTGAAGCTTTCTTT. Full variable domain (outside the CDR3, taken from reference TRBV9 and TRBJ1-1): DSGVTQTPKHLITATGQRVTLRCSPRSGDLSVYWYQQSLDQGLQFLIQYYNGEERAKGNILERFSAQQFPDLHSELNLSSLELGDSALYFCASSVVPDSNTEAFFGQGTRLTVV.

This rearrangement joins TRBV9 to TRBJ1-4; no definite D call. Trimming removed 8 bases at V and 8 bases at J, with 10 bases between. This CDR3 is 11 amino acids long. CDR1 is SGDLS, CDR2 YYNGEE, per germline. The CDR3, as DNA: TGTGCCAGTTCTCGAGGGGAAAAACTGTTTTTT. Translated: CASSRGEKLFF.

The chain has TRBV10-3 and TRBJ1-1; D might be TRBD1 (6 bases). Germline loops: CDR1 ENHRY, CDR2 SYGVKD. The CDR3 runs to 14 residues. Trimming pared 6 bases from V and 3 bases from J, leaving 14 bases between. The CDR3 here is CAISKEGDDTEAFF. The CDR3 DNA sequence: TGTGCCATCAGCAAAGAGGGGGATGACACTGAAGCTTTCTTT.

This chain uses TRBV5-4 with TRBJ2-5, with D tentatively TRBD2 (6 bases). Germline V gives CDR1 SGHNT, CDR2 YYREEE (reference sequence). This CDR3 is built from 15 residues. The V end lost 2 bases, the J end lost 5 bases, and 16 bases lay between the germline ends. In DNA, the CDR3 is TGTGCCAGCAGCTTTGGGAGCGGGTCCGGGGAGACCCAGTACTTC. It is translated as CASSFGSGSGETQYF.

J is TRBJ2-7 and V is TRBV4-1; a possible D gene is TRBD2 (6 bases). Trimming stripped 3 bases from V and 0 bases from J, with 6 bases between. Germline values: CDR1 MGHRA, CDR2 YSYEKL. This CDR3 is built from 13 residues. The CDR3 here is CASSQGLSYEQYF. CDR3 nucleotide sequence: TGCGCCAGCAGCCAGGGACTCTCCTACGAGCAGTACTTC.

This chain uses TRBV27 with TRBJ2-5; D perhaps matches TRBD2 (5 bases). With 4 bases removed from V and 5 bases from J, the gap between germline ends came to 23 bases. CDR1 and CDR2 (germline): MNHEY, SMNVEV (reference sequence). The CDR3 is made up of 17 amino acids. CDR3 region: CASSYIEGRTDAETQYF. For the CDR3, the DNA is TGTGCCAGCAGTTACATCGAGGGTAGAACGGATGCGGAGACCCAGTACTTC.

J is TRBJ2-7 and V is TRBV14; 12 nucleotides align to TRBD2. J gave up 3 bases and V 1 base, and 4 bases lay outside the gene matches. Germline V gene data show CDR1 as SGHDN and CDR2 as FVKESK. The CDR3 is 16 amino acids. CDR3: CASSQGLAGGFYEQYF. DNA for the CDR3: TGTGCCAGCAGCCAAGGTCTAGCGGGAGGGTTCTACGAGCAGTACTTC.

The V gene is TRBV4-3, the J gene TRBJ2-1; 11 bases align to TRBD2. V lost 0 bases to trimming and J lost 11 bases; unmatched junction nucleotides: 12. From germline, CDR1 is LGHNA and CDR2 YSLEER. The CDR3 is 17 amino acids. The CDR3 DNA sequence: TGCGCCAGCAGCCAAGAACTCTCGACTAGCGGGATGAGAAAGCAGTTCTTC. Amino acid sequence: CASSQELSTSGMRKQFF.

The CDR3 DNA reads as TGTGCCAGCAGCGTAAGTAGCGGGGTTCGTGAGCAGTACTTC. Translating gives CASSVSSGVREQYF. This chain uses TRBV9 with TRBJ2-7, with 8 bases matching TRBD2. CDR1 is SGDLS and CDR2 is YYNGEE in the germline V gene. The CDR3 has 14 amino acids. V was pared by 1 base and J by 7 bases, with 7 bases of the junction left unmatched.

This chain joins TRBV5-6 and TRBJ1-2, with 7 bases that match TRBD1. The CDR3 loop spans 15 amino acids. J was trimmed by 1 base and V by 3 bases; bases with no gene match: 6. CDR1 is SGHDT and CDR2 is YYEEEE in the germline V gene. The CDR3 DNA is TGTGCCAGCAGCTCCGGGACAGCTGTTAACTATGGCTACACCTTC. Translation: CASSSGTAVNYGYTF. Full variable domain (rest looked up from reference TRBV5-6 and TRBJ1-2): DAGVTQSPTHLIKTRGQQVTLRCSPKSGHDTVSWYQQALGQGPQFIFQYYEEEERQRGNFPDRFSGHQFPNYSSELNVNALLLGDSALYLCASSSGTAVNYGYTFGSGTRLTVV.